The rows below give T cell receptor beta chains drawn from one sample of a study of blood T cell repertoires in COVID-19. Some clones are missing from TCRdb's copy, which holds only in-frame ones; the method was immunoSEQ multiplex PCR. The table has roughly 200,000 clones, roughly 84% seen once. Source material: PBMCs or T cells enriched from blood (not recorded which). The receptor set was obtained from a man aged 30-40 years in a cohort exposed to, infected with or recovered from COVID-19 (not recorded which). CDR3s include the opening cysteine and the closing phenylalanine or tryptophan. The order of the fields is D gene, clone size, J gene, V gene, CDR3 protein, CDR3 DNA. A D gene is named only where the DNA matches it firmly. The size field is filled for only some rows; it gives once, few, many or a size class.

>TRBD1|-|TRBJ1-1|TRBV28
CASSLGTGGLDTEAFF
TGTGCCAGCAGTTTAGGGACAGGGGGCCTGGACACTGAAGCTTTCTTT
>-|-|TRBJ2-2|TRBV7-2
CASSLILGGPGELFF
TGTGCCAGCAGCTTAATACTCGGGGGGCCCGGGGAGCTGTTTTTT
>-|once|TRBJ1-2|TRBV9
CASSVDRNYGYTF
TGTGCCAGCAGCGTAGACAGAAACTATGGCTACACCTTC
>TRBD1|-|TRBJ1-1|TRBV15
CATSRGDRDTEAFF
TGTGCCACCAGCAGAGGCGACAGGGACACTGAAGCTTTCTTT
>TRBD2|many|TRBJ2-7|TRBV3-1/TRBV3-2
CASSQESSGSPPWGEQYF
TGTGCCAGCAGCCAAGAATCAAGCGGGAGCCCTCCGTGGGGCGAGCAGTACTTC
>-|once|TRBJ1-1|TRBV5-1
CASSLILLGGGGMNTEAFF
TGCGCCAGCAGCTTGATCCTGCTCGGCGGGGGTGGCATGAACACTGAAGCTTTCTTT
>-|-|TRBJ2-5|TRBV28
CASSLWLRPRGGRETQYF
TGTGCCAGCAGTTTATGGCTTCGCCCGAGGGGGGGCAGAGAGACCCAGTACTTC
>-|few|TRBJ2-7|TRBV5-5
CASRKEGSVYEQYF
TGTGCCAGCAGGAAGGAGGGCAGTGTCTACGAGCAGTACTTC
>TRBD1|once|TRBJ1-1|TRBV5-1
CASRAGTGANTEAFF
TGCGCCAGCAGGGCCGGGACAGGGGCGAACACTGAAGCTTTCTTT
>TRBD2|-|TRBJ2-1|TRBV11-1
CASSLRGLAGPGQFF
TGTGCCAGCAGCTTAAGAGGACTAGCGGGACCTGGGCAGTTCTTC
>TRBD1|many|TRBJ2-7|TRBV27
CASSPRQGGSGEQYF
TGTGCCAGCAGTCCTCGACAGGGGGGGTCAGGGGAGCAGTACTTC
>TRBD1|-|TRBJ1-2|TRBV4-1
CASSPPDRGQGYTF
TGCGCCAGCAGCCCACCGGACAGGGGACAGGGCTACACCTTC
>TRBD2|once|TRBJ2-7|TRBV28
CASSLLQTIAGGSSYEQYF
TGTGCCAGCAGTTTACTACAGACAATAGCGGGAGGGAGCTCCTACGAGCAGTACTTC
>TRBD2|once|TRBJ2-7|TRBV5-6
CASSRGLAGGPYEQYF
TGTGCCAGCAGTCGGGGACTAGCGGGAGGGCCCTACGAGCAGTACTTC
>-|once|TRBJ2-2|TRBV28
CASSFLSRLSGELFF
TGTGCCAGCAGTTTCCTATCTAGATTGTCCGGGGAGCTGTTTTTT
>-|-|TRBJ1-1|TRBV5-8
CASSLDVRTEAFF
TGTGCCAGCAGCTTGGACGTGAGAACTGAAGCTTTCTTT
>-|-|TRBJ1-1|TRBV7-9
CASSPPDRGNTEAFF
TGTGCCAGCAGCCCTCCTGACCGGGGGAACACTGAAGCTTTCTTT
>TRBD1|-|TRBJ2-5|TRBV29-1
CSVAGDSQETQYF
TGCAGCGTTGCTGGGGACAGCCAAGAGACCCAGTACTTC
>-|-|TRBJ2-1|TRBV11-2
CASSLGLGREQFF
TGTGCCAGCAGCTTAGGCCTGGGGAGGGAGCAGTTCTTC
>-|-|TRBJ2-7|TRBV5-6
CASSVGTYEQYF
TGTGCCAGCAGCGTCGGTACCTACGAGCAGTACTTC
>-|-|TRBJ2-7|TRBV28
CASSFGRYEQYF
TGTGCCAGCAGTTTTGGGCGATACGAGCAGTACTTC
>TRBD1|-|TRBJ2-5|TRBV12-3/TRBV12-4
CASSSGQGGQYF
TGTGCCAGCAGTTCGGGACAGGGTGGCCAGTACTTC
>-|-|TRBJ2-5|TRBV9
CASSGNRDPQETQYF
TGTGCCAGCAGCGGGAACAGGGACCCTCAAGAGACCCAGTACTTC
>-|-|TRBJ1-1|TRBV14
CASSSIGGTEAFF
TGTGCCAGCAGCTCTATCGGTGGCACTGAAGCTTTCTTT
>-|-|TRBJ1-1|TRBV4-1
CASSHGQGYTEAFF
TGCGCCAGCAGCCACGGGCAGGGATACACTGAAGCTTTCTTT
>-|-|TRBJ1-4|TRBV28
CASSLGRGREKLFF
TGTGCCAGCAGTTTGGGCAGGGGACGCGAAAAACTGTTTTTT
>TRBD1|-|TRBJ1-2|TRBV5-1
CASSLDPPGQGVLLDGYTF
TGCGCCAGCAGCTTGGACCCTCCGGGACAGGGGGTCCTATTGGATGGCTACACCTTC
>TRBD1|-|TRBJ1-2|TRBV29-1
CSVVGTTDRANYGYTF
TGCAGCGTTGTTGGAACTACGGACAGGGCTAACTATGGCTACACCTTC
>TRBD1|-|TRBJ1-4|TRBV28
CASSYVDRVNEKLFF
TGTGCCAGCAGTTACGTGGACAGGGTTAATGAAAAACTGTTTTTT
>-|-|TRBJ1-5|TRBV3-1/TRBV3-2
CASSQSGVSNQPQHF
TGTGCCAGCAGCCAATCGGGGGTTAGCAATCAGCCCCAGCATTTT
>-|-|TRBJ2-7|TRBV5-8
CASRRGASGYEQYF
TGTGCCAGCAGACGGGGGGCTAGCGGCTACGAGCAGTACTTC
>TRBD1|-|TRBJ2-6|TRBV9
CASSPRGTAYSLSNSGANVLTF
TGTGCCAGCAGCCCGAGAGGGACAGCTTATTCGCTATCCAACTCTGGGGCCAACGTCCTGACTTTC
>-|-|TRBJ1-2|TRBV7-8
CASSSYRDQDYGYTF
TGTGCCAGCAGCTCCTACAGGGACCAAGACTATGGCTACACCTTC
>-|-|TRBJ2-2|TRBV11-1
CASSLASGELFF
TGTGCCAGCAGCTTAGCCTCCGGGGAGCTGTTTTTT
>TRBD2|-|TRBJ2-1|TRBV2
CASSTSGRGYNEQFF
TGTGCCAGCAGTACTAGCGGGAGGGGTTACAATGAGCAGTTCTTC
>-|-|TRBJ2-1|TRBV28
CASSLGGGSHNEQFF
TGTGCCAGCAGTTTGGGAGGTGGGAGCCACAATGAGCAGTTCTTC
>-|-|TRBJ2-1|TRBV5-4
CASSFEGGLRNEQFF
TGTGCCAGCAGCTTTGAGGGTGGGCTAAGAAATGAGCAGTTCTTC
>-|-|TRBJ2-1|TRBV28
CASKGSQGYNEQFF
TGTGCCAGCAAAGGTAGTCAGGGATACAATGAGCAGTTCTTC